This paragraph reports one T cell receptor beta chain. The data derive from a study of blood T cell repertoires in COVID-19. Looking at the study overall: PBMCs, B-cell-depleted T cells, or T cells were the source of the cDNA or gDNA that made up the material.

The table came from immunoSEQ multiplex PCR; TCRdb's copy has only in-frame clones and leaves some out. The profile covers approximately 68,000 clones, with 82% appearing a single time and around 16% taken by the ten largest. Trimming took off 0 bases at V and 1 base at J, with 7 bases between the two ends. Germline V gives CDR1 MNHEY, CDR2 SVGAGI. The CDR3 extends over 15 amino acids. The chain links TRBV6-5 to TRBJ1-5, with D maybe TRBD1 (6 bases). The source material was peripheral blood. The origin of this receptor is an older man with active COVID-19. The CDR3 nucleotides read TGTGCCAGCAGTTACTCGGGACACAGCAATCAGCCCCAGCATTTT. Translating gives CASSYSGHSNQPQHF.